These 16 T cell receptor beta chains share one sample of origin, sequenced in a study of technical replicates of blood from a few donors (dated by TCRdb to 2015 to 2018). The library was built by means of the immunoSEQ multiplex PCR assay. TCRdb's version of the immuneACCESS table is confined to in-frame rearrangements and falls short of the full clone set. An unresolved V gene accounts for under half of the shortfall where checked; the remainder is of unknown origin. The sample includes 60,000 to 85,000 clones, with roughly 90% observed a single time. The top ten hold around 0.4% of the sample. Sequenced sample: T cells isolated from PBMCs. The receptors were sampled from a human donor in good health.

This clone has a single count. The genes are TRBV19 and TRBJ1-2; TRBD1 matches 8 bases. The CDR3 is 15 amino acids. CDR1 and CDR2 (germline): LNHDA, SQIVND (reference sequence). Trimming took 9 bases from V and 4 from J; bases not matched to a gene: 13. For the CDR3, the DNA is TGTGCCAGCTGTCCGGGACAGGATTGGGTCTATGGCTACACCTTC. This codes for CASCPGQDWVYGYTF.

The rearrangement links TRBV5-1 to TRBJ2-1, with TRBD2 identical over 9 bases. CDR3 size: 15 residues. V lost 0 bases to trimming and J lost 10 bases; unmatched junction nucleotides: 8. Germline CDR1 is SGHRS and CDR2 is YFSETQ. This CDR3 reads CASSLGGGRAWEQFF. DNA for the CDR3: TGCGCCAGCAGCTTGGGGGGCGGGAGGGCCTGGGAGCAGTTCTTC.

In nucleotides, the CDR3 is TGCGCCAGCAGCCAAGACTCTAGAGGGCCGGGGGGGACGCAGTATTTT. Translated, it gives CASSQDSRGPGGTQYF. The rearrangement uses TRBV4-3 and TRBJ2-3; 8 bases are shared with TRBD2. Trimming removed 0 bases from V and 9 bases from J; junction bases left unmatched: 11. Per the germline V gene, CDR1 is LGHNA and CDR2 is YSLEER. The length of the CDR3 is 16 residues.

The chain employs TRBV2 and TRBJ1-1; 7 nucleotides align to TRBD1. Germline assignment: CDR1 SNHLY and CDR2 FYNNEI. Unmatched junction bases numbered 11, after V lost 6 bases and J lost 7 bases. The CDR3 has 14 residues. The CDR3 DNA is TGTGCCAGCAGATCAGTAGGACAGGACCTTGAAGCTTTCTTT. This sequence encodes CASRSVGQDLEAFF.

V gene TRBV27 combines with J gene TRBJ2-7; D unclear. V was shortened by 6 bases and J by 3 bases, with 15 bases between the two germline ends. Germline V gives CDR1 MNHEY, CDR2 SMNVEV (reference sequence). The CDR3 totals 14 residues. Here the CDR3 DNA reads TGTGCCAGCAGCCTCGACTGGCTGGGCTACGAGCAGTACTTC. Translating it yields CASSLDWLGYEQYF.

The chain joins TRBV28 to TRBJ2-7; tentatively, D is TRBD2 (6 bases). CDR1 MDHEN and CDR2 SYDVKM come from the germline V gene. Trimming took off 10 bases at V and 3 bases at J, with 16 bases between the two ends. There are 13 residues in the CDR3. This chain's CDR3 is CATQRTGVYEQYF. The CDR3 DNA sequence: TGTGCCACCCAGCGGACGGGGGTCTACGAGCAGTACTTC. The full variable domain, completed using reference TRBV28 and TRBJ2-7, is DVKVTQSSRYLVKRTGEKVFLECVQDMDHENMFWYRQDPGLGLRLIYFSYDVKMKEKGDIPEGYSVSREKKERFSLILESASTNQTSMYLCATQRTGVYEQYFGPGTRLTVT.

There are a few counts of this clone. CDR3 protein: CSVNRIMNTEAFF. The CDR3 bases are TGCAGCGTCAACAGGATAATGAACACTGAAGCTTTCTTT. The chain combines TRBV29-1 with TRBJ1-1; TRBD1 is a possible D gene (5 bases). The CDR3 extends over 13 amino acids. The germline gives CDR1 SQVTM, CDR2 ANQGSEA. The V end was cut by 6 bases, the J end by 0 bases, with 11 bases between.

The J gene is TRBJ2-7, the V gene TRBV7-9; TRBD1 aligns across 8 bases. CDR3 length equals 17 residues. Germline lookup yields CDR1 SEHNR and CDR2 FQNEAQ (reference sequence). V gave up 5 bases and J gave up 4 bases; unmatched junction bases: 16. The CDR3 spells CASSPQGWTGNGYEQYF. In DNA form, the CDR3 reads TGTGCCAGCAGCCCCCAAGGCTGGACAGGGAATGGGTACGAGCAGTACTTC.

On this clone: At one end the junction does not follow the germline gene, possibly because of a read error. The rearrangement joins TRBV6-6 to TRBJ2-5; TRBD1 might be the D (5 bases). The CDR3 covers 14 residues. CDR1 MNHNY and CDR2 SVGAGI come from the germline V gene (reference sequence). The CDR3 nucleotides read TGTGCCAGCATTTACGGCCAGGGTCAAGAGACCCAGTACTTC. Encoded protein: CASIYGQGQETQYF.

The chain carries TRBV7-2 and TRBJ1-5; D call uncertain. This CDR3 spans 14 amino acids. Germline lookup yields CDR1 SGHTA and CDR2 FQGNSA. Trimming stripped 5 bases from V and 6 bases from J, with 14 bases between. The CDR3 here is CASSRAGSPQPQHF. CDR3 sequence (DNA): TGTGCCAGCAGCCGGGCGGGGTCCCCTCAGCCCCAGCATTTT.

The CDR3 spells CASRSGYEYF. CDR3 sequence (DNA): TGTGCCAGCAGGTCAGGGTACGAGTACTTC. This chain links TRBV6-5 with TRBJ2-7, with D perhaps matching TRBD1 (5 bases). Germline-derived CDR1 and CDR2 are MNHEY and SVGAGI. Trimming cost V 6 bases and J 11 bases, with 11 bases left between them. The CDR3 runs to 10 residues.

The table lists this clone with a few counts. V and J are TRBV5-6 and TRBJ1-1; tentatively, D is TRBD1 (5 bases). CDR1 is SGHDT and CDR2 is YYEEEE in the germline V gene. V was clipped by 3 bases and J by 4 bases, with 19 bases between them. There are 16 residues in the CDR3. CDR3 in DNA: TGTGCCAGCAGCTCCTTCAGGGTAACAGTTGGCACTGAAGCTTTCTTT. It yields the protein CASSSFRVTVGTEAFF.

This clone was counted between two and nine times. The genes are TRBV4-2 and TRBJ2-1; TRBD2 matches 8 bases. CDR3 length equals 16 residues. Germline-derived CDR1 and CDR2 are LGHNA and YNFKEQ. After removal of 0 bases from V and 6 bases from J, the junction contained 7 bases not matched to a gene. The CDR3 sequence: CASSQEGASGLNEQFF. Written as DNA, the CDR3 is TGTGCCAGCAGCCAAGAAGGTGCTAGCGGGCTCAATGAGCAGTTCTTC.

V is TRBV5-1 and J is TRBJ1-5, with a tentative D call TRBD1 (5 bases). This CDR3 has 15 amino acids. V dropped 4 bases and J dropped 0 bases, with 11 bases sitting between them. Germline CDR1 is SGHRS and CDR2 is YFSETQ. DNA for the CDR3: TGCGCCAGCAGCGCGGACACCTTTAGCAATCAGCCCCAGCATTTT. Its translation: CASSADTFSNQPQHF.

The V call is TRBV6-1, the J call TRBJ2-7, with 9 positions matching TRBD1. In germline, CDR1 is MNHNS, CDR2 SASEGT. After removal of 8 bases from V and 4 bases from J, the junction contained 9 bases not matched to a gene. The CDR3 spans 14 residues. CDR3 sequence: CASYGQGNWYEQYF. The CDR3 nucleotides read TGTGCCAGCTACGGACAGGGGAACTGGTACGAGCAGTACTTC.

The genes are TRBV11-3 and TRBJ2-1; 13 bases fit TRBD2. Germline-derived CDR1 and CDR2 are SGHNT and YENEEA. The junction had 13 bases not matched to a gene; V was cut back by 5 bases and J by 6 bases. The CDR3 is 18 residues long. The DNA for the CDR3 is TGTGCCAGCAGCGCCCCGAAGACTAGCGGGGGGTTTTTCAATGAGCAGTTCTTC. Translation gives CASSAPKTSGGFFNEQFF.